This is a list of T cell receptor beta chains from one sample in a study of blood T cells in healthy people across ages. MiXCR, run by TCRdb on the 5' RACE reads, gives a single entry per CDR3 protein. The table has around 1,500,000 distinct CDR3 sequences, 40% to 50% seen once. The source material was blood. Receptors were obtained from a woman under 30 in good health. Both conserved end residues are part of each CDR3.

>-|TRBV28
CASRTLAGAYNEQYF
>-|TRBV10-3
CAISESFLSKGGRETQYF
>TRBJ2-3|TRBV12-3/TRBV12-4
CASSFQTGSADTQYF
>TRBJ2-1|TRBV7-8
CASSPGTSGDEQFF
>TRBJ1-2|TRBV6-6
CASRWTELEHGYTF
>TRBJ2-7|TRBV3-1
CASSLDLGTGGEQYF
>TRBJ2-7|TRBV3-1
CASSLRAGFSSYEQYF
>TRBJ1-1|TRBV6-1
CASSGPATQAGEAFF
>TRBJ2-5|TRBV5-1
CASSGETGQETQYF
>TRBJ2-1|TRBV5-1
CASSSSRGYNEQFF
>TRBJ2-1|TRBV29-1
CSVGEQFF
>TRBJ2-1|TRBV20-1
CSARDTKREGNSYNEQFF
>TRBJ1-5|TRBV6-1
CASRQNEAINQPQHF
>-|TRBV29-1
CSVVSGGAPFGEQYF
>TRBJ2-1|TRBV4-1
CASRLGDLSYNEQFF
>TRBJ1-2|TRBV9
CASSVGGQGLLEGYTF
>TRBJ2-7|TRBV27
CAGSRFLLDSYEQYF
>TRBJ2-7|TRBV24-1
CATSDLYEQYF
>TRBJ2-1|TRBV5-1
CASSSTSGGRDEQFF
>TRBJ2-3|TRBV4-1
CASSRETGQVADTQYF